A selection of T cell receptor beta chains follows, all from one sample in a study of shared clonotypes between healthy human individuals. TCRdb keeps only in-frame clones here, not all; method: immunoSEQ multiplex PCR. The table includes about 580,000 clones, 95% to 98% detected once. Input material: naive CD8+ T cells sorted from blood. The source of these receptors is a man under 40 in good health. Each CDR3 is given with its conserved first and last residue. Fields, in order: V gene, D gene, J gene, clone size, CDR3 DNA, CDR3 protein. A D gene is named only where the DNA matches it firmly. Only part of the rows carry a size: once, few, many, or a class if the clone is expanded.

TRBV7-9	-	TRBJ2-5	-	TGTGCCAGCAGCGTGACTAGTGGCGAGACCCAGTACTTC	CASSVTSGETQYF
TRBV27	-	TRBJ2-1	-	TGTGCCAGCTTCCCTTATCCGGAGGGCCGCAATGAGCAGTTCTTC	CASFPYPEGRNEQFF
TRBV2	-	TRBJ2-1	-	TGTGCCAGCAGTGAATGGCAGGCCCATGAGCAGTTCTTC	CASSEWQAHEQFF
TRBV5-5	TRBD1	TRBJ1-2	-	TGCGCCAGCAGCTTGGACAGGGAGACGACCTTC	CASSLDRETTF
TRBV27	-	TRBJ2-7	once	TGTGCCAGCAGTTTATCGATGGGGTCCCACTACGAGCAGTACTTC	CASSLSMGSHYEQYF
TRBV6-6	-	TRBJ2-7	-	TGTGCCAGCCGTTACGGGGAGGAGGTGCTCTACGAGCAGTACTTC	CASRYGEEVLYEQYF
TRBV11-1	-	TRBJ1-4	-	TGTGCCAGCAGCTTAGCGGGACACCTCTCCGGAGGACTGTTTTTT	CASSLAGHLSGGLFF
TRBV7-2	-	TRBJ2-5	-	TGTGCCAGCAGCTTAGGCAGGGCCCAAGAGACCCAGTACTTC	CASSLGRAQETQYF
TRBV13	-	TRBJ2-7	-	TGTGCCAGCAGCTCGGGACTTAACTCCTACGAGCAGTACTTC	CASSSGLNSYEQYF
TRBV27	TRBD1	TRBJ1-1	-	TGTGCCAGCAGTGCCTGGACAGGGACGTTCGGCACTGAAGCTTTCTTT	CASSAWTGTFGTEAFF
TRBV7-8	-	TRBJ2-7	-	TGTGCCAGCAGCTTAGAGATGGACTACGAGCAGTACTTC	CASSLEMDYEQYF
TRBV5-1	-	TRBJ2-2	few	TGCGCCAGCAGCTTGTCCCAGGGGGGGACCGGGGAGCTGTTTTTT	CASSLSQGGTGELFF
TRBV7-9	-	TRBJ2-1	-	TGTGCCAGCAGCTTAGCGCAGGATAGGGCGGTCCAGGCTGAGCAGTTCTTC	CASSLAQDRAVQAEQFF
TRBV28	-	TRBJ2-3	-	TGTGCCGCCGGACAGAGACCCACAGATACGCAGTATTTT	CAAGQRPTDTQYF
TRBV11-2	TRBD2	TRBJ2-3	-	TGTGCCAGCAGCTTAACCGAGCGGGGAAACCAAAATACGCAGTATTTT	CASSLTERGNQNTQYF
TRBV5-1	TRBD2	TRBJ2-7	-	TGCGCCAGCAGCTTGGGAGCGGGAGCGCTTTCCGGCGAGCAGTACTTC	CASSLGAGALSGEQYF
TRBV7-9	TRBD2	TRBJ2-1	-	TGTGCCAGCAGCTCCAGGAACCCTAGAGCGGGAGGTATGAAGGGTGAGCAGTTCTTC	CASSSRNPRAGGMKGEQFF
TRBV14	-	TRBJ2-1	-	TGTGCCAGCAGCCAGAACTGGGCCAATGAGCAGTTCTTC	CASSQNWANEQFF
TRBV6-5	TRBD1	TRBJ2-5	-	TGTGCCAGCAGTCCCGGGACAGACCAAGAGACCCAGTACTTC	CASSPGTDQETQYF
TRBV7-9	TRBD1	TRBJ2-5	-	TGTGCCAGCAGCTTAGCGCGGCAGGGGGACCCGTACCAAGAGACCCAGTACTTC	CASSLARQGDPYQETQYF
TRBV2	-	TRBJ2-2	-	TGTGCCAGCAGTGAAGCGCTTCGGACACCCGTTGCGACCGGGGAGCTGTTTTTT	CASSEALRTPVATGELFF
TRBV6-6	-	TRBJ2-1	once	TGTGCCAGCAGTTACCGACGAACCGAGTACAATGAGCAGTTCTTC	CASSYRRTEYNEQFF
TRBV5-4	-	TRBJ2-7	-	TGTGCCAGCAGCACGGGCTACGAGCAGTACTTC	CASSTGYEQYF
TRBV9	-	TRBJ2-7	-	TGTGCCAGCAGCGGCGGACATTCCTACGAGCAGTACTTC	CASSGGHSYEQYF
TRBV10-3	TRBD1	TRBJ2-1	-	TGTGCCATCAGTGACCCCGGACAGGGGAGATACAATGAGCAGTTCTTC	CAISDPGQGRYNEQFF
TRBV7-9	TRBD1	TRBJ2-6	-	TGTGCCAGCAGCGGTGACAGGGACAGGGGGTATGGTGGGGCCAACGTCCTGACTTTC	CASSGDRDRGYGGANVLTF
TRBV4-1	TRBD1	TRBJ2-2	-	TGCGCCAGCAGCCCGGACAGGGGCGGCACCGGGGAGCTGTTTTTT	CASSPDRGGTGELFF
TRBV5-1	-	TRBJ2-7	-	TGCGCCAGCAGCTTGCTCCGGGACAACTCCTACGAGCAGTACTTC	CASSLLRDNSYEQYF
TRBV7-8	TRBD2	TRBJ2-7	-	TGTGCCAGCAGCTCCCAGACTAGCGGCACCTCCTACGAGCAGTACTTC	CASSSQTSGTSYEQYF
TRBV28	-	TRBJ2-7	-	TGTGCCAGCAGTTTCAGGGTAACCTACGAGCAGTACTTC	CASSFRVTYEQYF
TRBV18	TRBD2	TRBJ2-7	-	TGTGCCAGCTCAAATACTAGCGTTGGGGTTCACGAGCAGTACTTC	CASSNTSVGVHEQYF
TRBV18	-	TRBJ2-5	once	TGTGCCAGCTCACGGGAGGACCAAGAGACCCAGCACTTC	CASSREDQETQHF
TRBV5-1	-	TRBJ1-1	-	TGCGCCAGCAGCTGGGGGGAGGGGACCCCTGAAGCTTTCTTT	CASSWGEGTPEAFF
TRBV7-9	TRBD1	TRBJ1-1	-	TGTGCCAGCAGAGGGACAGCAAACACTGAAGCTTTCTTT	CASRGTANTEAFF
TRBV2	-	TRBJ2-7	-	TGTGCCAGCAGTGAATACATAAACTACGAGCAGTACTTC	CASSEYINYEQYF
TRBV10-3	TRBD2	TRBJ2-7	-	TGTGCCATCAGGGGCCCCGGGGAGCGGGAATACGAGCAGTACTTC	CAIRGPGEREYEQYF